The next 8 T cell receptor beta chains were all read from a single sample in a study of molecular identifiers for immune sequencing clone quantification. TCRdb independently ran MiXCR on the PCR reads; one entry per CDR3 protein. This table has 85,000 to 90,000 distinct CDR3 sequences, 15% to 20% appearing once. The specimen was naive CD8+ T cells from blood, with Jurkat cell RNA spiked in. Subset specified: FACS-sorted CD8+CD4-CCR7+CD45RA+ naive T cells. Source of these receptors: a human donor in good health. Some libraries in this study had Jurkat cell RNA spiked in.

At least ten counts were recorded for this clonotype. The chain is built from TRBV6-5 and TRBJ1-1; D perhaps matches TRBD1 (5 bases). Germline V CDR1 and CDR2: MNHEY, SVGAGI. Trimming took off 2 bases at V and 0 bases at J, with 7 bases between the two ends. The CDR3 extends over 14 amino acids. The CDR3 here is CASSYGTMNTEAFF. DNA of the CDR3: TGTGCCAGCAGTTACGGGACCATGAACACTGAAGCTTTCTTT.

In its sample, this clonotype was seen many times. The J gene is TRBJ2-3, the V gene TRBV5-4; D not certain. V lost 5 bases, J lost 2 bases, and 9 bases lay in between. Germline CDR1 SGHNT, CDR2 YYREEE (reference sequence). The CDR3 has 13 residues. CDR3 amino acids: CASRPGVTDTQYF. The DNA of the CDR3 is TGTGCCAGCAGACCCGGAGTCACAGATACGCAGTATTTT.

The rearrangement links TRBV27 to TRBJ2-1; no firm D call. Trimming removed 0 bases from V and 5 bases from J, with 17 bases in between. The CDR3 extends over 17 amino acids. The germline V gene has CDR1 MNHEY and CDR2 SMNVEV (reference sequence). The CDR3, as DNA: TGTGCCAGCAGTTTATCCGCCTTCAACTTAAATGACAATGAGCAGTTCTTC. This sequence encodes CASSLSAFNLNDNEQFF.

As concerns this clonotype: This may come from a read error, since a much larger clone is one base off. It is unclear where the CDR3 begins or ends on the DNA, so no DNA is shown, and the CDR3 is as TCRdb lists it. V and J are TRBV20-1 and TRBJ1-2. Inclusive of both ends, the CDR3 amounts to 14 amino acids. CDR1 DFQATT and CDR2 SNEGSKA come from the germline V gene (reference sequence). The CDR3 here is CSAQSFTGNYGCTF.

This clonotype appeared many times. The J gene is TRBJ2-5, the V gene TRBV12-3 or TRBV12-4; 8 bases are shared with TRBD2. Losses at the gene ends were 6 bases for V and 0 bases for J; bases not matched to a gene: 6. The CDR3 totals 15 residues. The CDR3 nucleotides are TGTGCCAGCAGCCCACTAGCGGAGGACCAAGAGACCCAGTACTTC. Translation gives CASSPLAEDQETQYF.

There are many counts of this clonotype. The chain uses TRBV4-1 and TRBJ2-7; D not certain. The germline gives CDR1 MGHRA, CDR2 YSYEKL. The CDR3 contains 13 residues. The V end was cut by 2 bases, the J end by 3 bases, with 8 bases between. CDR3 residues: CASSQMSDYEQYF. For the CDR3, the DNA is TGCGCCAGCAGCCAAATGTCCGACTACGAGCAGTACTTC.

On this clonotype: One base away lies a much larger clone, so this may be a sequencing read error. The chain carries TRBV6-2 or TRBV6-3 and TRBJ2-3; D might be TRBD2 (5 bases). In germline, CDR1 is MNHEY, CDR2 SVGEGT. The CDR3 runs 16 residues. CDR3 protein: CASGYLRGVASDTQYF. The CDR3 DNA sequence: TGTGCCAGCGGTTACCTACGGGGAGTCGCGTCAGATACGCAGTATTTT.

This clonotype was found many times. V is TRBV28 and J is TRBJ1-4; no clear D gene. The germline V gene encodes CDR1 MDHEN and CDR2 SYDVKM. CDR3 length equals 14 residues. With 3 bases removed from V and 6 bases from J, the gap between germline ends came to 11 bases. The CDR3 loop is CASSLAPRDEKLFF. The CDR3 DNA reads as TGTGCCAGCAGTTTGGCGCCGCGAGATGAAAAACTGTTTTTT.